The sequence of this TCR beta chain was determined in a study of T cells in Graves' hyperthyroidism and ophthalmopathy. Study conclusions and caveats: Blood also carried most thyroid clonotypes expanded above 0.001.

Amplification targeted TCR beta CDR3 regions from RNA transcripts. Primed by the HTBI set, a first-round RT-PCR was run on the TCR CDR3. TCRdb re-derived calls from the multiplex PCR reads in MiXCR, one entry per CDR3 protein. This sample carries around 600,000 distinct CDR3 sequences, more than 13% of them seen once, and the ten largest clones take over 6%. Each ophthalmopathy patient scored at least 3 on the Clinical Activity Score and at least 4 on NOSPECS grade, with duration under 3 months. This clonotype was seen only a few times. The antigen is unknown. A much larger clone is a single base away; this may be a read error. Germline CDR1 DFQATT, CDR2 SNEGSKA (reference sequence). Trimming stripped 2 bases from V and 3 bases from J, with 20 bases between. This CDR3 region has 16 residues.

V usage is TRBV20-1 and J usage is TRBJ2-7; D may match TRBD1 or TRBD2 (5 bases each). The sample comprised blood. The sequence derives from a woman under 30 with Graves' ophthalmopathy. The CDR3 DNA reads TGCAGTGCTAGAAGTGGACAAGGTGAGGGTAGCTACGAGCAGTACTTC. It is translated as CSARSGQGEGSYEQYF.